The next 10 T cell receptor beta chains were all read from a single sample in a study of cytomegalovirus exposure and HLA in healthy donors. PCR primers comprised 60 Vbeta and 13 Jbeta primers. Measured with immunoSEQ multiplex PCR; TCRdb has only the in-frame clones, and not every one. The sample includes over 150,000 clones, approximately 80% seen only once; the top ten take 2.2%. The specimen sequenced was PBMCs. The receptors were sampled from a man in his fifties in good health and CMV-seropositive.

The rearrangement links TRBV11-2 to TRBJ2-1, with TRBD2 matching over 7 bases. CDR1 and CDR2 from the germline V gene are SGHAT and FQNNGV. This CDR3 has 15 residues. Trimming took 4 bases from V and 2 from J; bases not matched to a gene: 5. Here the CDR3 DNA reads TGTGCCAGCAGCTACGGGGCGGGAGCCTACAATGAGCAGTTCTTC. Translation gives CASSYGAGAYNEQFF.

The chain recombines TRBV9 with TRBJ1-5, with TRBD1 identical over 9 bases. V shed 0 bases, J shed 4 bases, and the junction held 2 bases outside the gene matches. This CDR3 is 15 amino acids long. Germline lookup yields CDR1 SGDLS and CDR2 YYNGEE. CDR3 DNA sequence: TGTGCCAGCAGCGTAGATGGACAGGGGAATCAGCCCCAGCATTTT. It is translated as CASSVDGQGNQPQHF.

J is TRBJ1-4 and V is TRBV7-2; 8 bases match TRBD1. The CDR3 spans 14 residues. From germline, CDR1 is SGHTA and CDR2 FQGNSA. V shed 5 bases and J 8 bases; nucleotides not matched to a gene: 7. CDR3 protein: CASSLPQGGEKLFF. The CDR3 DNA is TGTGCCAGCAGCCTACCACAGGGGGGGGAAAAACTGTTTTTT. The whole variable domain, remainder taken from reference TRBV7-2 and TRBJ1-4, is GAGVSQSPSNKVTEKGKDVELRCDPISGHTALYWYRQSLGQGLEFLIYFQGNSAPDKSGLPSDRFSAERTGGSVSTLTIQRTQQEDSAVYLCASSLPQGGEKLFFGSGTQLSVL.

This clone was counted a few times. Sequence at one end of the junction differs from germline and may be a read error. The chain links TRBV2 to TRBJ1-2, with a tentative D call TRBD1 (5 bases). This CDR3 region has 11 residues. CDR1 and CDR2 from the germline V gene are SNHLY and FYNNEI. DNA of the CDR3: TGTGCAAGCAGGGAGCCCCGGGACTACACCTTC. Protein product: CASREPRDYTF.

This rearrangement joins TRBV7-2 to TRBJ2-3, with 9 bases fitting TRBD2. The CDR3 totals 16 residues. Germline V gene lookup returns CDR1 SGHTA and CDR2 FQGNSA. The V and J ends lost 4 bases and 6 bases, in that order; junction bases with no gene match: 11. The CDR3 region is CASSSNLGGGADTQYF. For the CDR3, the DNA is TGTGCCAGCAGCTCCAATCTCGGCGGGGGGGCTGATACGCAGTATTTT.

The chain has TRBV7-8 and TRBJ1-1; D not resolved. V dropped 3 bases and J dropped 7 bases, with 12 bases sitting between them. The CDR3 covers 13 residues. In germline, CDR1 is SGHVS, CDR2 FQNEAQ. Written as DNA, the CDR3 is TGTGCCAGCAGCTTGCAGGCGGCGGGTGAAGCTTTCTTT. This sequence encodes CASSLQAAGEAFF.

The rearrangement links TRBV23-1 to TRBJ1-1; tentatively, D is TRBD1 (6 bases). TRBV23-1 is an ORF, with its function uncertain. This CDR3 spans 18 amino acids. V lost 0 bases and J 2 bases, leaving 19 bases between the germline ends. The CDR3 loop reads CASSQSGALTGRNTEAFF. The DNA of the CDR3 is TGCGCCAGCAGTCAATCGGGGGCTTTGACAGGACGCAACACTGAAGCTTTCTTT.

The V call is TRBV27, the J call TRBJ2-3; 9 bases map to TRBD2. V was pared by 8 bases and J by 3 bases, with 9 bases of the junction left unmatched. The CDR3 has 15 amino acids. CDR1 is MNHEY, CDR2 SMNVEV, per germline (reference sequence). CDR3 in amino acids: CASLTSAGGTDTQYF. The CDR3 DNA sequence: TGTGCCAGCCTGACTAGCGCGGGAGGGACAGATACGCAGTATTTT.

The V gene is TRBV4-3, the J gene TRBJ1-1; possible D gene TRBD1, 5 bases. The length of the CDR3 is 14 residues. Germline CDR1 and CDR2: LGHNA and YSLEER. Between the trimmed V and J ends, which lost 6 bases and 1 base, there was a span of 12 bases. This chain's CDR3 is CASSPGGRNTEAFF. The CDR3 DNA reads TGCGCCAGCAGTCCCGGGGGGAGGAACACTGAAGCTTTCTTT.

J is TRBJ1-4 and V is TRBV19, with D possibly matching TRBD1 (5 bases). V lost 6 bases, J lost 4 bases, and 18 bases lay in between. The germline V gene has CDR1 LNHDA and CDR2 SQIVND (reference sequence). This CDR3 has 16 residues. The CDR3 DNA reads TGTGCCAGTAGCGACAATTTCCAGGGAAATAATGAAAAACTGTTTTTT. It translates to CASSDNFQGNNEKLFF.